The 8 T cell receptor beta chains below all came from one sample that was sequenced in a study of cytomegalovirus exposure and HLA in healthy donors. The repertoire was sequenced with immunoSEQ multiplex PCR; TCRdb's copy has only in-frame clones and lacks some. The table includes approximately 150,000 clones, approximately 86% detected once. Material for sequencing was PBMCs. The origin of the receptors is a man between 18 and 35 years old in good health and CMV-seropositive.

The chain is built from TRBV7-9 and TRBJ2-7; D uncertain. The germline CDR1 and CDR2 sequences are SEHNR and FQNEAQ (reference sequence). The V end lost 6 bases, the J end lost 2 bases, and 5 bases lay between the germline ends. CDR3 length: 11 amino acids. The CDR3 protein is CASSRAYEQYF. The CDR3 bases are TGTGCCAGCAGTCGCGCCTACGAGCAGTACTTC.

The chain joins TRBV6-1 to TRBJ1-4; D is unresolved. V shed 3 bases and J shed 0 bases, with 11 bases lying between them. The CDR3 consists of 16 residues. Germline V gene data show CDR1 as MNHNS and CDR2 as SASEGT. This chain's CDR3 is CASSDPQAATNEKLFF. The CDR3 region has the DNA TGTGCCAGCAGTGATCCCCAGGCCGCAACTAATGAAAAACTGTTTTTT.

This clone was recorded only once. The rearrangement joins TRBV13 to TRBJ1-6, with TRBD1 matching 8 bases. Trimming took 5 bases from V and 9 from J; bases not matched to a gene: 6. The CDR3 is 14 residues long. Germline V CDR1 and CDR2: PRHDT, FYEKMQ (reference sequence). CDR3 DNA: TGTGCCAGCAGCCCACAGGGGGATATTTCACCCCTCCACTTT. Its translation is CASSPQGDISPLHF. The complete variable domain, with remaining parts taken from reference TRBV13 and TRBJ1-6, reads AAGVIQSPRHLIKEKRETATLKCYPIPRHDTVYWYQQGPGQDPQFLISFYEKMQSDKGSIPDRFSAQQFSDYHSELNMSSLELGDSALYFCASSPQGDISPLHFGNGTRLTVT.

The CDR3 sequence is CASRSRPLAGLNNEQFF. The CDR3, as DNA: TGTGCCAGCAGGTCCCGACCACTAGCGGGGCTAAACAATGAGCAGTTCTTC. The chain employs TRBV7-9 and TRBJ2-1; TRBD2 aligns across 10 bases. The CDR3 sequence is 17 residues long. The junction had 13 bases not matched to a gene; V was cut back by 6 bases and J by 5 bases. CDR1 is SEHNR, CDR2 FQNEAQ, per germline (reference sequence).

The CDR3 region is CASTLARTTYEQYF. Here the CDR3 DNA reads TGTGCCAGCACCCTGGCCCGGACAACCTACGAGCAGTACTTC. This chain links TRBV28 with TRBJ2-7; TRBD1 is a possible D gene (5 bases). Trimming removed 7 bases at V and 2 bases at J, with 15 bases between. The CDR3 has 14 residues. Germline V gene lookup returns CDR1 MDHEN and CDR2 SYDVKM. Combining the CDR3 with reference TRBV28 and TRBJ2-7 gives the whole variable domain DVKVTQSSRYLVKRTGEKVFLECVQDMDHENMFWYRQDPGLGLRLIYFSYDVKMKEKGDIPEGYSVSREKKERFSLILESASTNQTSMYLCASTLARTTYEQYFGPGTRLTVT.

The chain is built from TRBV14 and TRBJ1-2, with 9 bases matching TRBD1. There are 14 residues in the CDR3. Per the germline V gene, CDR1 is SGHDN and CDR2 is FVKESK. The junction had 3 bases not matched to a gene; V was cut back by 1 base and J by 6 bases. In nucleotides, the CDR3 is TGTGCCAGCAGCCAAGTAGACAGGGGGGATGGCTACACCTTC. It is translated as CASSQVDRGDGYTF.

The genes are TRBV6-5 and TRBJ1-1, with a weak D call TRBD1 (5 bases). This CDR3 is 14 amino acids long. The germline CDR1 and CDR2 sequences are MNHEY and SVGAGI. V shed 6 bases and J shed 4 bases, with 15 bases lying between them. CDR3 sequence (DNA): TGTGCCAGCAGCCTGGGGTCCGGGGGCACTGAAGCTTTCTTT. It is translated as CASSLGSGGTEAFF.

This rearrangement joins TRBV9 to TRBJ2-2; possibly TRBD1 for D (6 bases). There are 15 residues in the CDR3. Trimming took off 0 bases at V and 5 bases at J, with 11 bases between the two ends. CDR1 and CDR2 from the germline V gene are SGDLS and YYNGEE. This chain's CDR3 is CASSVGPGETGELFF. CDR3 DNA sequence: TGTGCCAGCAGCGTAGGCCCAGGGGAAACCGGGGAGCTGTTTTTT.